This passage covers 25 T cell receptor beta chains from one sample sequenced in a study of vaccination and CD4 T cells after COVID-19. Treatment: approximately nine-day PBMC culture with coronavirus spike peptide pools or control peptides (ViraFEST assay). The Oncomine TCR Beta short-read assay was what sequenced the DNA obtained from cultured CD4+ T cells. TCRdb ran MiXCR on the PCR reads and lists one entry per CDR3 protein. The sample consists of 16,000 or so distinct CDR3 sequences, 75% of them appearing once. Their antigens remain unidentified. The starting material was CD4+ T cells from blood, cultured in vitro, obtained after SARS-CoV-2 vaccination. The receptor source for this set is a human donor who received a COVID-19 vaccine.

V is TRBV7-3 and J is TRBJ2-2; 7 bases are a match to TRBD1. CDR3 length: 14 residues. Germline V CDR1 and CDR2: SGHTA, FQGTGA. V lost 6 bases, J lost 4 bases, and 5 bases stayed unmatched. The CDR3 nucleotides are TGTGCCAGCAGGTACAGGGGCGGCACCGGGGAGCTGTTTTTT. Translating gives CASRYRGGTGELFF.

The CDR3 reads CASSVVLQMNTEAFF. CDR3 nucleotide sequence: TGTGCCAGCAGCGTGGTTCTCCAGATGAACACTGAAGCTTTCTTT. J is TRBJ1-1 and V is TRBV7-9; D is unresolved. Germline lookup yields CDR1 SEHNR and CDR2 FQNEAQ (reference sequence). V was pared by 5 bases and J by 0 bases, with 13 bases between. CDR3 length: 15 amino acids.

V usage is TRBV6-1 and J usage is TRBJ1-2; 7 nucleotides align to TRBD1. From germline, CDR1 is MNHNS and CDR2 SASEGT. The CDR3 covers 16 residues. V lost 6 bases, J lost 6 bases, and 16 bases stayed unmatched. The CDR3 sequence is CASRLESGTAVNGYTF. The CDR3 coding sequence is TGTGCCAGCAGATTGGAATCCGGGACAGCAGTAAATGGCTACACCTTC.

This chain uses TRBV19 with TRBJ1-1, with D hard to call. Trimming removed 3 bases at V and 6 bases at J, with 8 bases between. CDR1 LNHDA and CDR2 SQIVND come from the germline V gene (reference sequence). The CDR3 length is 12 residues. The CDR3 reads CASSIRGSEAFF. The CDR3 DNA sequence: TGTGCCAGTAGTATCCGGGGATCTGAAGCTTTCTTT. The variable domain in full, with the rest retrieved from reference TRBV19 and TRBJ1-1, is DGGITQSPKYLFRKEGQNVTLSCEQNLNHDAMYWYRQDPGQGLRLIYYSQIVNDFQKGDIAEGYSVSREKKESFPLTVTSAQKNPTAFYLCASSIRGSEAFFGQGTRLTVV.

The chain has TRBV7-9 and TRBJ1-2; 7 bases are shared with TRBD1. The CDR3 runs 16 residues. Trimming took 4 bases from V and 2 from J; bases not matched to a gene: 10. The germline V gene has CDR1 SEHNR and CDR2 FQNEAQ (reference sequence). CDR3 region: CASSSTPGQKNYGYTF. Here the CDR3 DNA reads TGTGCCAGCAGCTCAACTCCGGGACAGAAAAACTATGGCTACACCTTC.

V gene TRBV7-9 combines with J gene TRBJ1-2; D call uncertain. Germline CDR1 is SEHNR and CDR2 is FQNEAQ (reference sequence). V lost 1 base to trimming and J lost 4 bases, with 28 bases between them. The CDR3 covers 20 residues. Written as DNA, the CDR3 is TGTGCCAGCAGCTTAGTGAGAGATGGGGAGCTAGACTTTCGTGGCTATGGCTACACCTTC. It specifies CASSLVRDGELDFRGYGYTF.

A remark on this clonotype: This may be a read error, as it is one base from a much larger clone. V usage is TRBV20-1 and J usage is TRBJ2-4, with D possibly matching TRBD1 (5 bases). With 1 base removed from V and 5 bases from J, the gap between germline ends came to 18 bases. The CDR3 has 16 amino acids. Germline-derived CDR1 and CDR2 are DFQATT and SNEGSKA (reference sequence). The CDR3: CSARGMTDFAENIQYF. CDR3 DNA sequence: TGCAGTGCTAGAGGAATGACAGACTTCGCCGAAAACATTCAGTACTTC.

The chain is built from TRBV7-9 and TRBJ1-6; weak D call: TRBD1 (5 bases). In germline, CDR1 is SEHNR, CDR2 FQNEAQ (reference sequence). The CDR3 contains 16 residues. V was clipped by 3 bases and J by 4 bases, with 13 bases between them. CDR3 in amino acids: CASSLGTGTYNSPLHF. The CDR3, as DNA: TGTGCCAGCAGCTTGGGAACCGGGACTTATAATTCACCCCTCCACTTT.

V usage is TRBV9 and J usage is TRBJ2-5; 9 bases align to TRBD1. The CDR3 sequence is 17 residues long. The germline V gene has CDR1 SGDLS and CDR2 YYNGEE. V lost 0 bases to trimming and J lost 2 bases; unmatched junction nucleotides: 8. Here the CDR3 DNA reads TGTGCCAGCAGCGTAGCAAGTGCGACAGGGGGGCAAGAGACCCAGTACTTC. Translating it yields CASSVASATGGQETQYF.

The rearrangement links TRBV5-1 to TRBJ2-5; tentative D call: TRBD2 (7 bases). Trimming took 1 base from V and 5 from J, leaving 18 bases between them. This CDR3 region has 16 residues. The germline gives CDR1 SGHRS, CDR2 YFSETQ. CDR3 region: CASSLRGGASKETQYF. CDR3 DNA sequence: TGCGCCAGCAGCTTGAGAGGGGGGGCCTCTAAGGAGACCCAGTACTTC.

The gene calls are TRBV6-5 and TRBJ1-1; no clear D. Germline V lookup: CDR1 MNHEY, CDR2 SVGAGI. This CDR3 spans 15 amino acids. V was pared by 2 bases and J by 0 bases, with 10 bases between. In DNA form, the CDR3 reads TGTGCCAGCAGTTACAGGGTTGGGGTGAACACTGAAGCTTTCTTT. This encodes CASSYRVGVNTEAFF.

The chain couples TRBV18 to TRBJ1-2; 10 nucleotides agree with TRBD1. Unmatched junction bases numbered 8, after V lost 6 bases and J lost 4 bases. The germline V gene encodes CDR1 KGHSH and CDR2 LQKENI. CDR3 length equals 15 residues. The CDR3 is CASSPRGQGSYGYTF. For the CDR3, the DNA is TGTGCCAGCTCCCCAAGGGGACAGGGGAGCTATGGCTACACCTTC.

A single count supports this clonotype. This sequence joins TRBV10-2 and TRBJ2-7, with D possibly matching TRBD1 (6 bases). Germline V gives CDR1 WSHSY, CDR2 SAAADI. The CDR3 runs 12 residues. V lost 5 bases to trimming and J lost 4 bases, with 9 bases between them. The CDR3 DNA is TGCGCCAGCAGTCCCCAGGGGTACGAGCAGTACTTC. Its translation: CASSPQGYEQYF.

The chain carries TRBV10-3 and TRBJ2-5; D remains unclear. There are 12 residues in the CDR3. The V end was cut by 5 bases, the J end by 0 bases, with 4 bases between. CDR1 and CDR2 (germline): ENHRY, SYGVKD. As DNA, the CDR3 is TGTGCCATCAGTTCAGACCAAGAGACCCAGTACTTC. Translating gives CAISSDQETQYF.

The CDR3 reads CATSDPGQGFSGYTF. In DNA, the CDR3 is TGTGCCACCAGTGATCCGGGACAGGGTTTCTCTGGCTACACCTTC. This chain connects TRBV24-1 to TRBJ1-2; 9 bases agree with TRBD1. With 3 bases clipped from V and 7 bases from J, the junction kept 8 bases outside the gene matches. The V gene's germline CDR1 is KGHDR and CDR2 SFDVKD. The CDR3 runs to 15 residues.

This chain links TRBV20-1 with TRBJ1-5; 11 nucleotides align to TRBD1. V lost 6 bases to trimming and J lost 5 bases; unmatched junction nucleotides: 12. The CDR3 sequence is 16 residues long. Germline values: CDR1 DFQATT, CDR2 SNEGSKA (reference sequence). Here the CDR3 DNA reads TGCAGTGCGTGGACAGGGGGCTTCCTCCCGTATCAGCCCCAGCATTTT. As protein: CSAWTGGFLPYQPQHF.

This chain links TRBV30 with TRBJ2-2, with 7 nucleotides matching TRBD1. V was pared by 3 bases and J by 4 bases, with 5 bases of the junction left unmatched. In germline, CDR1 is GTSNPN, CDR2 SVGIG (reference sequence). The CDR3 extends over 14 amino acids. The CDR3 reads CAWRIGTATGELFF. Written as DNA, the CDR3 is TGTGCCTGGAGGATCGGGACAGCCACCGGGGAGCTGTTTTTT.

J is TRBJ2-3 and V is TRBV12-3 or TRBV12-4, with 8 bases aligning to TRBD2. The CDR3 sequence is 14 residues long. J lost 6 bases, V lost 4 bases, and 6 bases had no gene match. As DNA, the CDR3 is TGTGCCAGCAGTTCGGGGGTAGCGGGGGATACGCAGTATTTT. As protein: CASSSGVAGDTQYF.

The chain combines TRBV6-1 with TRBJ1-4; D is undetermined. In germline, CDR1 is MNHNS, CDR2 SASEGT. The CDR3 totals 18 residues. The germline V and J ends were trimmed by 1 base and 0 bases, with 15 bases remaining between them. The CDR3 DNA is TGTGCCAGCAGTGAAGGAAGGCGTTTCTATGCAACTAATGAAAAACTGTTTTTT. This encodes CASSEGRRFYATNEKLFF.

This sequence joins TRBV24-1 and TRBJ2-2, with D tentatively TRBD2 (5 bases). Germline CDR1 reads KGHDR; CDR2 reads SFDVKD. The CDR3 is 13 amino acids. Between the trimmed V and J ends, which lost 4 bases and 10 bases, there was a span of 12 bases. CDR3 region: CATSDSTREELFF. CDR3 sequence (DNA): TGTGCCACCAGTGACTCGACGAGGGAGGAGCTGTTTTTT.

The chain has TRBV30 and TRBJ1-5, with D maybe TRBD1 (6 bases). From germline, CDR1 is GTSNPN and CDR2 SVGIG (reference sequence). Trimming stripped 5 bases from V and 3 bases from J, with 11 bases between. The CDR3 loop spans 13 amino acids. CDR3 nucleotide sequence: TGTGCCTGGGGACAGATAAACAATCAGCCCCAGCATTTT. Translated, it gives CAWGQINNQPQHF.

The chain joins TRBV2 to TRBJ2-7, with TRBD1 matching over 9 bases. Per the germline V gene, CDR1 is SNHLY and CDR2 is FYNNEI. This CDR3 is built from 14 residues. V shed 5 bases, J shed 6 bases, and the junction held 8 bases outside the gene matches. In DNA, the CDR3 is TGTGCCAGCAGTCCCCAGGACAGGGGAGGCGAGCAGTACTTC. Amino acids: CASSPQDRGGEQYF.

This clonotype was seen once. V usage is TRBV7-2 and J usage is TRBJ2-5; D is perhaps TRBD2 (6 bases). V shed 0 bases and J shed 2 bases, with 10 bases lying between them. The germline gives CDR1 SGHTA, CDR2 FQGNSA. The CDR3 length is 15 residues. The CDR3 spells CASSLAGGEQETQYF. CDR3 DNA: TGTGCCAGCAGCTTAGCGGGGGGTGAACAAGAGACCCAGTACTTC.

The gene calls are TRBV6-5 and TRBJ1-2; D gene unclear. The CDR3 sequence is 15 residues long. Trimming shortened V by 8 bases and J by 0 bases, and 16 bases separated the two germline ends. Germline assignment: CDR1 MNHEY and CDR2 SVGAGI. The CDR3 nucleotides are TGTGCCAGCGGCAGAAAAGGGTCCGCTAACTATGGCTACACCTTC. Protein: CASGRKGSANYGYTF.

This sequence joins TRBV7-6 and TRBJ2-1; D perhaps matches TRBD2 (7 bases). The CDR3 consists of 15 residues. The V and J ends lost 0 bases and 5 bases respectively, with 11 bases between them. CDR1 and CDR2 (germline): SGHVS, FNYEAQ. CDR3 in amino acids: CASSLAGGPDNEQFF. The CDR3 nucleotides read TGTGCCAGCAGCTTAGCGGGGGGGCCTGACAATGAGCAGTTCTTC.